What follows are 18 T cell receptor beta chains derived from one specimen sequenced in a study of CD8+ T cells in alopecia areata. Treatment indicated: oral pan-JAK inhibitor, 5-10 mg twice daily. RNA extraction was followed by reverse transcription into cDNA, which acted as the sequencing template. Profiled with immunoSEQ multiplex PCR; TCRdb holds only in-frame clones, not every one. This sample has 90,000 to 120,000 clones, with roughly 84% found just once. The input for sequencing was CD8+ T cells sorted from blood, taken at week 24, from a patient treated with tofacitinib. These receptor sequences come from a human donor with alopecia areata.

This chain links TRBV11-2 with TRBJ2-2; 9 positions match TRBD2. Trimming cost V 1 base and J 1 base; bases outside gene matches: 4. The CDR3 sequence is 17 residues long. Germline CDR1 is SGHAT and CDR2 is FQNNGV. In nucleotides, the CDR3 is TGTGCCAGCAGCTTAGCTTCGACTAGCGGGAACACCGGGGAGCTGTTTTTT. Its translation: CASSLASTSGNTGELFF.

The chain joins TRBV7-2 to TRBJ1-5; tentative D call: TRBD1 (6 bases). V was cut by 5 bases and J by 7 bases, with 18 bases left in between. The CDR3 extends over 15 amino acids. Germline V CDR1 and CDR2: SGHTA, FQGNSA. In DNA form, the CDR3 reads TGTGCCAGCAGCCAAAGGGGGGGGCTGGAACAGCCCCAGCATTTT. The encoded protein is CASSQRGGLEQPQHF.

The chain recombines TRBV7-9 with TRBJ2-7, with D possibly being TRBD2 (5 bases). CDR1 and CDR2 from the germline V gene are SEHNR and FQNEAQ (reference sequence). The length of the CDR3 is 11 residues. Trimming stripped 4 bases from V and 9 bases from J, with 10 bases between. For the CDR3, the DNA is TGTGCCAGCAGCTCCGGAGGCTGGCAGTACTTC. Protein: CASSSGGWQYF.

This sequence joins TRBV25-1 and TRBJ1-4, with D hard to call. CDR1 and CDR2 from the germline V gene are MGHDK and SYGVNS. The length of the CDR3 is 15 residues. The V gene lost 5 bases and the J gene lost 0 bases, with 10 bases spanning the gap. CDR3 sequence (DNA): TGTGCCAGCAGTATCTTGACGGCAACTAATGAAAAACTGTTTTTT. Residues: CASSILTATNEKLFF.

The chain has TRBV30 and TRBJ2-7; 8 bases align to TRBD1. Germline CDR1 and CDR2: GTSNPN and SVGIG (reference sequence). The V segment lost 0 bases and the J segment 3 bases; nucleotides outside the gene matches: 1. The CDR3 consists of 13 residues. CDR3 loop: CAWSVTGGYEQYF. CDR3 sequence (DNA): TGTGCCTGGAGTGTAACAGGGGGCTACGAGCAGTACTTC. The variable domain in full, with the rest retrieved from reference TRBV30 and TRBJ2-7, is SQTIHQWPATLVQPVGSPLSLECTVEGTSNPNLYWYRQAAGRGLQLLFYSVGIGQISSEVPQNLSASRPQDRQFILSSKKLLLSDSGFYLCAWSVTGGYEQYFGPGTRLTVT.

The chain uses TRBV7-6 and TRBJ1-1; D gene ambiguous. The CDR3 totals 13 residues. Germline CDR1 is SGHVS and CDR2 is FNYEAQ. V lost 6 bases and J 3 bases, leaving 11 bases between the germline ends. The CDR3 DNA sequence: TGTGCCAGCAGACCGGGCCGGGACACTGAAGCTTTCTTT. Its protein is CASRPGRDTEAFF.

The table lists this clone with a few counts. The V and J genes are TRBV27 and TRBJ2-7, with 8 bases matching TRBD1. Germline CDR1 reads MNHEY; CDR2 reads SMNVEV (reference sequence). This CDR3 is 14 amino acids long. V shed 3 bases, J shed 2 bases, and the junction held 3 bases outside the gene matches. As DNA, the CDR3 is TGTGCCAGCAGTTTGGGGGACAGGACCTACGAGCAGTACTTC. As protein: CASSLGDRTYEQYF.

The rearrangement joins TRBV7-6 to TRBJ2-3; D gene uncertain. V was shortened by 5 bases and J by 2 bases, with 2 bases between the two germline ends. The germline gives CDR1 SGHVS, CDR2 FNYEAQ. This CDR3 is built from 11 residues. The CDR3 DNA reads TGTGCCAGCAGCACCACAGATACGCAGTATTTT. The encoded protein is CASSTTDTQYF.

This chain joins TRBV10-3 and TRBJ2-2, with no clear D. In germline, CDR1 is ENHRY, CDR2 SYGVKD. This CDR3 has 12 amino acids. The V end lost 6 bases, the J end lost 1 base, and 3 bases lay between the germline ends. In DNA form, the CDR3 reads TGTGCCATCAGACAGAACACCGGGGAGCTGTTTTTT. As protein: CAIRQNTGELFF.

The count of this clone is one. This sequence joins TRBV4-3 and TRBJ2-3; D not resolved. The CDR3 covers 15 residues. The V end was cut by 1 base, the J end by 0 bases, with 8 bases between. CDR1 is LGHNA and CDR2 is YSLEER in the germline V gene. The CDR3 sequence: CASSQGASSTDTQYF. CDR3 in DNA: TGCGCCAGCAGCCAAGGGGCTAGTAGCACAGATACGCAGTATTTT.

The chain links TRBV7-2 to TRBJ2-3; D unclear. CDR3 length: 14 residues. Trimming stripped 1 base from V and 2 bases from J, with 7 bases between. Germline V CDR1 and CDR2: SGHTA, FQGNSA. The CDR3 here is CASSLGRITDTQYF. Here the CDR3 DNA reads TGTGCCAGCAGCTTAGGCAGGATCACAGATACGCAGTATTTT.

The V and J genes are TRBV5-1 and TRBJ2-7; 7 positions agree with TRBD1. With 2 bases clipped from V and 1 base from J, the junction kept 3 bases outside the gene matches. The CDR3 extends over 14 amino acids. Germline V CDR1 and CDR2: SGHRS, YFSETQ. The DNA for the CDR3 is TGCGCCAGCAGCTTTCCGGGACAGTCCTACGAGCAGTACTTC. It specifies CASSFPGQSYEQYF.

The chain couples TRBV19 to TRBJ2-3; TRBD1 is a possible D gene (6 bases). Deletions cut 6 bases from V and 0 bases from J, with 13 bases between. CDR3 length equals 15 residues. The germline CDR1 and CDR2 sequences are LNHDA and SQIVND (reference sequence). CDR3 coding DNA: TGTGCCAGTAGCCCCTGGACAGACAGCACAGATACGCAGTATTTT. This encodes CASSPWTDSTDTQYF. The variable domain in full, with the rest retrieved from reference TRBV19 and TRBJ2-3, is DGGITQSPKYLFRKEGQNVTLSCEQNLNHDAMYWYRQDPGQGLRLIYYSQIVNDFQKGDIAEGYSVSREKKESFPLTVTSAQKNPTAFYLCASSPWTDSTDTQYFGPGTRLTVL.

The genes are TRBV7-9 and TRBJ2-3; TRBD2 aligns across 8 bases. Germline V lookup: CDR1 SEHNR, CDR2 FQNEAQ (reference sequence). This CDR3 region has 15 residues. V was pared by 8 bases and J by 4 bases, with 11 bases of the junction left unmatched. CDR3 region: CASEPSGGHPDTQYF. Here the CDR3 DNA reads TGTGCCAGCGAACCAAGCGGGGGACATCCAGATACGCAGTATTTT.

This chain links TRBV7-9 with TRBJ2-3, with 7 bases lining up with TRBD1. After removal of 5 bases from V and 4 bases from J, the junction contained 9 bases not matched to a gene. CDR1 is SEHNR and CDR2 is FQNEAQ in the germline V gene (reference sequence). The CDR3 is 15 residues long. The CDR3 loop is CASSNGAGGADTQYF. The DNA of the CDR3 is TGTGCCAGCAGCAACGGGGCAGGGGGAGCAGATACGCAGTATTTT.

The gene calls are TRBV7-6 and TRBJ2-6; D is perhaps TRBD2 (5 bases). CDR3 length: 13 amino acids. V lost 5 bases and J 5 bases, leaving 7 bases between the germline ends. Germline assignment: CDR1 SGHVS and CDR2 FNYEAQ. The CDR3 is CASSPGRANVLTF. The CDR3, as DNA: TGTGCCAGCAGCCCGGGAAGGGCCAACGTCCTGACTTTC.

The chain recombines TRBV4-3 with TRBJ1-5; D gene uncertain. The CDR3 is 14 amino acids. CDR1 and CDR2 from the germline V gene are LGHNA and YSLEER. Trimming cost V 0 bases and J 3 bases, with 6 bases left between them. The CDR3 nucleotides are TGCGCCAGCAGCCAAGATAGACTCAATCAGCCCCAGCATTTT. This codes for CASSQDRLNQPQHF.

The chain couples TRBV4-1 to TRBJ1-1, with TRBD1 matching 9 bases. The CDR3 spans 17 residues. The germline V gene has CDR1 MGHRA and CDR2 YSYEKL. V was pared by 0 bases and J by 1 base, with 6 bases of the junction left unmatched. For the CDR3, the DNA is TGCGCCAGCAGCCAAGAAGGGACAGGGCACACGAACACTGAAGCTTTCTTT. Protein sequence: CASSQEGTGHTNTEAFF.